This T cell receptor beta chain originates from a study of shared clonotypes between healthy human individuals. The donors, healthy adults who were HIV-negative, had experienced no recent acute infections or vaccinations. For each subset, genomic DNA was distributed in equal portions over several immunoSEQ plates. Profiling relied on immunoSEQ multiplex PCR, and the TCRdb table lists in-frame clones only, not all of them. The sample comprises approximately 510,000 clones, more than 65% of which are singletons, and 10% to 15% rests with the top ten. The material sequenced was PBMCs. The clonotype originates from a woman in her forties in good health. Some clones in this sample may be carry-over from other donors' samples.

The CDR3 loop reads CASWTSGTTGELFF. The CDR3 nucleotides read TGTGCCAGCTGGACTAGCGGGACCACCGGGGAGCTGTTTTTT. This rearrangement joins TRBV2 to TRBJ2-2, with 12 bases identical to TRBD2. The length of the CDR3 is 14 residues. V shed 8 bases, J shed 4 bases, and the junction held 2 bases outside the gene matches. Germline V gene sequence: CDR1 SNHLY, CDR2 FYNNEI.